The sequence of this TCR beta chain was determined in a study of OX40 agonist ivuxolimab in advanced cancers. Some background on the complete study: Ivuxolimab was a fully human IgG2 agonistic monoclonal antibody targeting the costimulatory receptor OX40 (CD134). Peripheral TCRbeta sequencing aimed to test whether ivuxolimab altered TCR sequence diversity and caused clonal T-cell expansion. Intravenous ivuxolimab was administered to patients every 2 weeks at six dose levels: 0.01, 0.1, 0.3, 1.5, 3 and 10 mg/kg. Of the approximately 54 patients in dose escalation, 19 had hepatocellular carcinoma, some 15 had melanoma, 9 had renal cell carcinoma and 9 had head and neck cancer. In the dose-escalation cohort, around four fifths of patients were male, and the mean age was approximately 64 years, with a range of about 23 to 90. Partial responses were achieved by three dose-escalation patients, of whom one had hepatocellular carcinoma and two had cutaneous melanoma. The paper covers the monotherapy dose-escalation part of the phase I ivuxolimab trial, which included N ≈ 50 patients. Patients were allowed to have had prior anti-PD-1, anti-PD-L1 or anti-CTLA-4 therapy, and roughly two fifths of the dose-escalation patients had been treated with checkpoint inhibitors. What the study reported, not specific to this receptor: After ivuxolimab, expanded clones were on average more numerous among CD8+ T cells than among CD4+ T cells. Low levels of normalized T-cell clonal expansion were also seen in some patients who did not respond. At doses of 0.1 to 3.0 mg/kg, clonal expansion of both CD4+ and CD8+ T cells in blood was seen between baseline and week 6. Which antigens the clonally expanded peripheral T cells were specific for was not determined. In the 0.1-3.0 mg/kg groups, partial responders were among the patients with the lowest normalized peripheral clonal expansion, particularly in CD8+ T cells.

The trial excluded patients who had a history of autoimmune disease or were on systemic immunosuppression. Peripheral blood for TCR sequencing was collected from all dose cohorts at baseline, on cycle 4 day 1, and on cycle 7 day 1. The samples were drawn from a first-in-human, open-label, multicenter phase I dose-escalation trial of ivuxolimab. Adults with locally advanced or metastatic head and neck squamous cell, hepatocellular, melanoma or renal cell carcinoma were enrolled in the trial. Before TCR sequencing, CD4+ and CD8+ T cells were separately sorted from peripheral blood. As for this clone: It lacks a known antigen. Within one base of it there is no much larger clone, and no base qualities were kept.

Including the terminal cysteine and phenylalanine, the CDR3 comprises 14 residues. The retained sequence is limited to the CDR3, 42 bases, with the frame set at the first base. The junction shows trimming of 3 bases on V and 6 bases on J, plus 12 bases between the germline ends. CDR1 and CDR2 (SNHLY, FYNNEI) derive from the germline V gene. Genomic DNA was isolated from the sorted cells so that the TCRbeta CDR3 region could be sequenced. The immunoSEQ Assay was used for sequencing of TCRbeta CDR3 regions. This is the immuneACCESS table as TCRdb keeps it, with only in-frame sequences that have V and J called. A part of the clones is gone; compared with another copy, unresolved V genes explain less than half, and the rest is unexplained. This sample is represented by almost 45,000 clones; 70% to 90% of them were singletons. Roughly 18% of the sample comes from the top ten.

Specimen: CD4+ or CD8+ T cells sorted from blood, collected in a trial of the OX40 agonist ivuxolimab. The sequence is built from TRBV2 and TRBJ1-3, with a tentative D gene TRBD1 over 5 matching bases. The sequence derives from an adult with an advanced solid tumor such as melanoma, head and neck, liver or kidney cancer. The CDR3 protein is CASSDGQGTNTIYF. The base sequence is TGTGCCAGCAGTGACGGGCAGGGAACAAACACCATATATTTT.